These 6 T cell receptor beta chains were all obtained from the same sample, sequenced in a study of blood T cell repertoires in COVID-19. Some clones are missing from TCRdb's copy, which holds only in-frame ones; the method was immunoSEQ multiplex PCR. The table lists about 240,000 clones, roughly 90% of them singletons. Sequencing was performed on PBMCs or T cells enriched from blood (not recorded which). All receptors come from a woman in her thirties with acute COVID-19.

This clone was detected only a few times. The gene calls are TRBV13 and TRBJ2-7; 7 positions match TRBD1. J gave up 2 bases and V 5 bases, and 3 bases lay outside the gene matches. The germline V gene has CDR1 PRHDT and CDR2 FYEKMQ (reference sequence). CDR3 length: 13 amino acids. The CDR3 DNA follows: TGTGCCAGCAGCCGGGACAGAGCCTACGAGCAGTACTTC. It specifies CASSRDRAYEQYF.

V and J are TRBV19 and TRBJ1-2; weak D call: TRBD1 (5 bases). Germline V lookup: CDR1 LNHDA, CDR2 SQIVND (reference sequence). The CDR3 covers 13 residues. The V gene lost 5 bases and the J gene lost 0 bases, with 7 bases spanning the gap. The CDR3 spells CASSADTNYGYTF. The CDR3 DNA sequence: TGTGCCAGTAGTGCGGACACTAACTATGGCTACACCTTC.

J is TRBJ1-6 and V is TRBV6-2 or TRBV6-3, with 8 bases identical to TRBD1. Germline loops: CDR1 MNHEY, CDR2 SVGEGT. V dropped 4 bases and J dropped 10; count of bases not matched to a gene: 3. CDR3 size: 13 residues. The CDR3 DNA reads TGTGCCAGCAGTTTGGACAGGGTCTCACCCCTCCACTTT. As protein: CASSLDRVSPLHF.

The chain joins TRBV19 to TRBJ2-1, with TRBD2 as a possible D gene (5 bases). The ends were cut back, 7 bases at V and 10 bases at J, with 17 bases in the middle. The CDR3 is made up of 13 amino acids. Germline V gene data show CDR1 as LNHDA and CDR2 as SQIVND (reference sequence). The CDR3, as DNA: TGTGCCAGTACGAGGGCTGGGCGGTTGGAGCAGTTCTTC. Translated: CASTRAGRLEQFF.

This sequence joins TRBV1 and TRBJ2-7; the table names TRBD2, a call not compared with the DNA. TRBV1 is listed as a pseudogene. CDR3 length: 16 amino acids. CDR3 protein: CTSSHPRGDVNYEQYF. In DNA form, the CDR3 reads TGCACCAGCAGCCATCCTCGGGGGGACGTCAACTACGAGCAGTACTTC.

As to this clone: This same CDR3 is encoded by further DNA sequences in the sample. CDR3 in amino acids: CASSQEGQINQPQHF. DNA for the CDR3: TGCGCCAGCAGCCAAGAGGGACAGATCAATCAGCCCCAGCATTTT. The gene calls are TRBV4-1 and TRBJ1-5, with TRBD1 matching over 7 bases. Germline CDR1 reads MGHRA; CDR2 reads YSYEKL. The ends lost 0 bases at V and 3 bases at J; junction bases unmatched: 2. CDR3 length equals 15 residues.